This is a list of T cell receptor beta chains from one sample in a study of shared clonotypes between healthy human individuals. Sequenced by immunoSEQ multiplex PCR; TCRdb stores in-frame clones only, minus some. The sample yields just over 2,000,000 clones, about 94% seen once. The sample comprised naive CD8+ T cells sorted from blood. These receptor sequences come from a man younger than 30 in good health. The CDR3 runs from the conserved cysteine through the conserved F or W. A D gene is named only where the DNA matches it firmly. Clone size is shown for a subset of rows, as once, few, many or a class of expanded clone.

J | D | V | size | CDR3 | DNA
TRBJ1-1 | - | TRBV5-8 | once | CASSLAGFLWTEAFF | TGTGCCAGCAGCTTGGCCGGCTTCCTGTGGACTGAAGCTTTCTTT
TRBJ1-2 | - | TRBV30 | - | CAWSVGDYGYTF | TGTGCCTGGAGTGTGGGCGACTATGGCTACACCTTC
TRBJ2-2 | - | TRBV10-1 | - | CASSESGEGPNTGELFF | TGCGCCAGCAGTGAGTCGGGCGAAGGACCCAACACCGGGGAGCTGTTTTTT
TRBJ2-5 | - | TRBV5-6 | once | CASSLGVGLETQYF | TGTGCCAGCAGCTTAGGGGTGGGGTTGGAGACCCAGTACTTC
TRBJ2-3 | - | TRBV6-5 | - | CASSTAGTDTQYF | TGTGCCAGCAGTACCGCAGGCACAGATACGCAGTATTTT
TRBJ2-7 | TRBD2 | TRBV4-1 | - | CASSLGGSTYEQYF | TGCGCCAGCAGCCTAGGCGGGAGTACCTACGAGCAGTACTTC
TRBJ2-7 | TRBD2 | TRBV10-3 | - | CAISDTSGRTVYEQYF | TGTGCCATCAGTGATACTAGCGGGAGGACGGTCTACGAGCAGTACTTC
TRBJ2-5 | - | TRBV4-3 | - | CASSQVMQGQETQYF | TGCGCCAGCAGCCAAGTTATGCAGGGCCAAGAGACCCAGTACTTC
TRBJ1-1 | TRBD1 | TRBV6-5 | - | CASSSRQGYTEAFF | TGTGCCAGCAGTTCGCGACAGGGGTACACTGAAGCTTTCTTT
TRBJ2-2 | - | TRBV29-1 | - | CSVKAGELFF | TGCAGCGTTAAGGCCGGGGAGCTGTTTTTT
TRBJ2-1 | TRBD1 | TRBV5-1 | - | CASSGRDRANEQFF | TGCGCCAGCAGCGGGAGGGACAGGGCCAATGAGCAGTTCTTC
TRBJ2-2 | TRBD2 | TRBV7-2 | - | CASSFLLAGAGELFF | TGTGCCAGCAGCTTCTTACTAGCGGGAGCCGGGGAGCTGTTTTTT
TRBJ2-1 | TRBD2 | TRBV9 | once | CASSVDKSGRDNEQFF | TGTGCCAGCAGCGTAGATAAGAGCGGGAGGGACAATGAGCAGTTCTTC
TRBJ1-1 | - | TRBV27 | - | CASSLANGGDTEAFF | TGTGCCAGCAGTTTAGCGAACGGGGGGGACACTGAAGCTTTCTTT
TRBJ1-2 | - | TRBV19 | - | CASSIFNWDGYTF | TGTGCCAGTAGTATATTTAACTGGGATGGCTACACCTTC
TRBJ1-4 | TRBD1 | TRBV9 | - | CASSVDGTANEKLFF | TGTGCCAGCAGCGTAGATGGGACAGCTAATGAAAAACTGTTTTTT
TRBJ2-7 | TRBD1 | TRBV23-1 | - | CASRETGYYEQYF | TGCGCCAGCAGAGAGACAGGGTACTACGAGCAGTACTTC
TRBJ2-5 | - | TRBV27 | - | CASSPEPGQTYQETQYF | TGTGCCAGCAGCCCCGAACCGGGACAAACGTACCAAGAGACCCAGTACTTC
TRBJ2-3 | TRBD2 | TRBV7-9 | - | CASSTFRLAGGQPTDTQYF | TGTGCCAGCAGCACCTTTAGACTAGCGGGGGGCCAACCCACAGATACGCAGTATTTT
TRBJ1-6 | - | TRBV6-5 | - | CASRTGGSPLHF | TGTGCCAGCAGGACCGGAGGTTCACCCCTCCACTTT
TRBJ2-6 | - | TRBV5-1 | - | CASSLGESGANVLTF | TGCGCCAGCAGCTTGGGAGAGTCCGGGGCCAACGTCCTGACTTTC
TRBJ1-2 | - | TRBV27 | - | CASSLSPINYGYTF | TGTGCCAGCAGTTTATCGCCAATTAACTATGGCTACACCTTC
TRBJ2-3 | - | TRBV7-2 | - | CASSLVSGVSTDTQYF | TGTGCCAGCAGCTTAGTTTCGGGAGTTTCGACAGATACGCAGTATTTT
TRBJ1-4 | TRBD1 | TRBV13 | once | CASSSGQGTNEKLFF | TGTGCCAGCAGCTCGGGACAGGGGACTAATGAAAAACTGTTTTTT
TRBJ1-1 | - | TRBV4-1 | once | CASSQGRQGNTEAFF | TGCGCCAGCAGCCAAGGACGCCAGGGGAACACTGAAGCTTTCTTT
TRBJ2-3 | - | TRBV30 | - | CAWSFGTDTQYF | TGTGCCTGGAGTTTTGGGACAGATACGCAGTATTTT
TRBJ2-7 | - | TRBV6-6 | once | CASTFGEQAYEQYF | TGTGCCAGCACCTTCGGGGAACAGGCCTACGAGCAGTACTTC
TRBJ2-7 | - | TRBV27 | - | CASSFIGPRNSYEQYF | TGTGCCAGCAGTTTTATAGGGCCCCGTAACTCCTACGAGCAGTACTTC
TRBJ1-6 | - | TRBV6-5 | - | CASSSLPPGNSPLHF | TGTGCCAGCAGTAGCCTGCCTCCTGGTAATTCACCCCTCCACTTT
TRBJ1-1 | - | TRBV14 | few | CASSQYSDLTEAFF | TGTGCCAGCAGCCAGTATTCGGATTTGACTGAAGCTTTCTTT
TRBJ2-7 | TRBD1 | TRBV6-5 | - | CASRISDRGKGTYF | TGTGCCAGCCGTATTTCGGACAGGGGTAAAGGTACGTACTTC
TRBJ2-7 | TRBD2 | TRBV5-6 | - | CASSLTSGEQYF | TGTGCCAGCAGCCTGACTAGCGGGGAGCAGTACTTC
TRBJ2-7 | - | TRBV11-2 | - | CASSLVVRPYEQYF | TGTGCCAGCAGCTTGGTAGTCAGGCCCTACGAGCAGTACTTC
TRBJ2-3 | - | TRBV4-1 | - | CASSPDPPTDTQYF | TGCGCCAGCAGCCCCGACCCCCCCACAGATACGCAGTATTTT
TRBJ1-5 | - | TRBV5-8 | - | CASSLGWNQPQHF | TGTGCCAGCAGCTTAGGCTGGAATCAGCCCCAGCATTTT